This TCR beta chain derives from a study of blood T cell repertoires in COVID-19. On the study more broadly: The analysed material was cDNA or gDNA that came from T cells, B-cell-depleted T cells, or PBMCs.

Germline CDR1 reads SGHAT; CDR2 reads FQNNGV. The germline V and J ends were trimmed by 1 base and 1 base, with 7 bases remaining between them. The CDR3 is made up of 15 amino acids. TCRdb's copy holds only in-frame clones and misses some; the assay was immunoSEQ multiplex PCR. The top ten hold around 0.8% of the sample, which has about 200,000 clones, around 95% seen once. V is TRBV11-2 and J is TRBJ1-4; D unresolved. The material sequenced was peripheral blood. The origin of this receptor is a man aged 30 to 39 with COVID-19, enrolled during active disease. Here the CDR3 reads CASSLALETNEKLFF. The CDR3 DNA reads TGTGCCAGCAGCTTAGCTTTAGAAACTAATGAAAAACTGTTTTTT.